A single sample is the source of the 27 T cell receptor beta chains below, sequenced in a study of PD-1 blockade in classical Hodgkin lymphoma. All trial patients relapsed after autologous stem cell transplantation. Thawed PBMCs underwent magnetic negative selection to yield purified CD4+ T cells. Clones were sequenced by immunoSEQ multiplex PCR, and TCRdb holds only the in-frame ones, with some missing. The profile shows approximately 7,500 clones, about nine tenths of them singletons. Material: CD4+ T cells from blood, obtained at baseline. All receptors derive from a human donor with classical Hodgkin lymphoma.

V is TRBV6-6 and J is TRBJ1-3, with D possibly being TRBD1 (6 bases). CDR3 size: 15 residues. V was cut by 0 bases and J by 4 bases, with 10 bases left in between. Germline V gives CDR1 MNHNY, CDR2 SVGAGI (reference sequence). CDR3 protein: CASSYSGGFGNTIYF. CDR3 bases: TGTGCCAGCAGTTACTCAGGGGGTTTCGGAAACACCATATATTTT.

The rearrangement links TRBV9 to TRBJ2-3; 8 nucleotides line up with TRBD2. Germline CDR1 and CDR2: SGDLS and YYNGEE. The CDR3 extends over 20 amino acids. Unmatched junction bases numbered 15, after V lost 0 bases and J lost 0 bases. The CDR3 DNA follows: TGTGCCAGCAGCGTAGCTGCGGGACTAGGGAATGGATTTAGCACAGATACGCAGTATTTT. Amino acids: CASSVAAGLGNGFSTDTQYF.

The chain carries TRBV15 and TRBJ2-5; 9 bases fit TRBD1. With V trimmed by 3 bases and J by 5 bases, 10 bases remained unmatched. Per the germline V gene, CDR1 is LNHNV and CDR2 is YYDKDF (reference sequence). The CDR3 runs to 16 residues. CDR3 in DNA: TGTGCCACCAGCAGCTTTGGACAGGGGAAATGGGAGACCCAGTACTTC. This gives the protein CATSSFGQGKWETQYF.

This clone came up once. The V call is TRBV28, the J call TRBJ1-1; TRBD1 might be the D (6 bases). Looked up from germline, CDR1 is MDHEN and CDR2 is SYDVKM. Deletions cut 10 bases from V and 11 bases from J, with 23 bases between. This CDR3 has 13 amino acids. This CDR3 is CATLLSRGLMAFF. For the CDR3, the DNA is TGTGCCACCCTCCTTAGCAGGGGATTAATGGCTTTCTTT. Filled out from reference TRBV28 and TRBJ1-1, the complete variable domain reads DVKVTQSSRYLVKRTGEKVFLECVQDMDHENMFWYRQDPGLGLRLIYFSYDVKMKEKGDIPEGYSVSREKKERFSLILESASTNQTSMYLCATLLSRGLMAFFGQGTRLTVV.

This chain uses TRBV5-1 with TRBJ2-7, with TRBD2 identical over 12 bases. The CDR3 is 19 residues long. After removal of 0 bases from V and 1 base from J, the junction contained 11 bases not matched to a gene. The V gene's germline CDR1 is SGHRS and CDR2 YFSETQ. The CDR3 loop reads CASSLVSPSGGDRSYEQYF. The DNA for the CDR3 is TGCGCCAGCAGCTTGGTGTCCCCTAGCGGGGGGGATCGGTCCTACGAGCAGTACTTC.

The genes are TRBV19 and TRBJ2-5; TRBD1 aligns across 7 bases. Germline CDR1 LNHDA, CDR2 SQIVND (reference sequence). The CDR3 is 14 residues long. V was pared by 0 bases and J by 4 bases, with 2 bases of the junction left unmatched. Here the CDR3 DNA reads TGTGCCAGTAGTATAGATGCAGGGGGAGAGACCCAGTACTTC. Protein sequence: CASSIDAGGETQYF. Complete variable domain (other parts from reference TRBV19 and TRBJ2-5): DGGITQSPKYLFRKEGQNVTLSCEQNLNHDAMYWYRQDPGQGLRLIYYSQIVNDFQKGDIAEGYSVSREKKESFPLTVTSAQKNPTAFYLCASSIDAGGETQYFGPGTRLLVL.

A few counts support this clone. The V gene is TRBV11-1, the J gene TRBJ1-2, with D hard to call. Germline CDR1 is SGHAT and CDR2 is FQDESV (reference sequence). V lost 5 bases and J 8 bases, leaving 15 bases between the germline ends. The CDR3 is 13 residues long. CDR3 DNA: TGTGCCAGCAGCCTAGGAGGTGGCTACGGCTACACCTTC. This gives the protein CASSLGGGYGYTF.

The V and J genes are TRBV28 and TRBJ2-3, with D perhaps TRBD2 (6 bases). Per germline, CDR1 MDHEN and CDR2 SYDVKM. The CDR3 runs to 15 residues. Trimming took off 6 bases at V and 1 base at J, with 14 bases between the two ends. CDR3 loop: CASSSFGGGTDTQYF. CDR3 bases: TGTGCCAGCAGCTCCTTCGGCGGGGGCACAGATACGCAGTATTTT.

The J gene is TRBJ2-1, the V gene TRBV7-9; 7 bases map to TRBD2. Per germline, CDR1 SEHNR and CDR2 FQNEAQ (reference sequence). V was clipped by 5 bases and J by 1 base; unmatched bases: 14. This CDR3 has 18 residues. This CDR3 reads CASSGREVLGRSYNEQFF. As DNA, the CDR3 is TGTGCCAGCAGCGGACGGGAGGTTTTGGGTAGGTCCTACAATGAGCAGTTCTTC.

This chain joins TRBV11-2 and TRBJ1-1, with 8 bases fitting TRBD1. This CDR3 region has 13 residues. V lost 3 bases and J lost 5; bases outside the gene matches: 2. CDR1 and CDR2 (germline): SGHAT, FQNNGV. In DNA, the CDR3 is TGTGCCAGCAGCTTGACAGGGGAGACTGAAGCTTTCTTT. Protein product: CASSLTGETEAFF.

This clone occurred a few times. This rearrangement joins TRBV2 to TRBJ1-1; D is uncertain. Trimming removed 3 bases from V and 2 bases from J, with 7 bases in between. The CDR3 consists of 13 residues. Germline CDR1 and CDR2: SNHLY and FYNNEI. The CDR3 DNA sequence: TGTGCCAGCAGTGAGGCACCTAACACTGAAGCTTTCTTT. It codes for CASSEAPNTEAFF.

The chain employs TRBV19 and TRBJ1-2; D gene ambiguous. The germline V and J ends were trimmed by 7 bases and 4 bases, with 10 bases remaining between them. Per the germline V gene, CDR1 is LNHDA and CDR2 is SQIVND (reference sequence). This CDR3 has 12 residues. CDR3 in amino acids: CASNGRIYGYTF. CDR3 nucleotide sequence: TGTGCCAGTAATGGACGGATCTATGGCTACACCTTC.

V gene TRBV5-1 combines with J gene TRBJ2-5, with D hard to call. Germline loops: CDR1 SGHRS, CDR2 YFSETQ. CDR3 size: 14 residues. The ends were cut back, 0 bases at V and 4 bases at J, with 10 bases in the middle. The CDR3 DNA reads as TGCGCCAGCAGCTTGGTGGCGGCCTCAGAGACCCAGTACTTC. Its protein product is CASSLVAASETQYF.

V is TRBV7-9 and J is TRBJ2-7; 14 bases map to TRBD2. The CDR3 loop spans 18 amino acids. V shed 5 bases, J shed 2 bases, and the junction held 11 bases outside the gene matches. Germline V gene lookup returns CDR1 SEHNR and CDR2 FQNEAQ (reference sequence). The CDR3 nucleotides read TGTGCCAGCAGCCCCATGGGACTAGCGGGAGTGATAACCTACGAGCAGTACTTC. It translates to CASSPMGLAGVITYEQYF.

The chain carries TRBV14 and TRBJ2-2, with 13 bases lining up with TRBD2. The V gene end was trimmed by 3 bases and the J gene end by 5 bases; junction bases not matched to a gene: 3. The length of the CDR3 is 16 residues. The V gene's germline CDR1 is SGHDN and CDR2 FVKESK. CDR3 DNA: TGTGCCAGCAGCCAGCTGGGACTAGCGGGAACCGGGGAGCTGTTTTTT. This codes for CASSQLGLAGTGELFF.

The V and J genes are TRBV7-3 and TRBJ2-5; 7 bases map to TRBD1. The trim removed 5 bases at V and 3 bases at J, leaving 12 bases unmatched. Germline V lookup: CDR1 SGHTA, CDR2 FQGTGA. This CDR3 has 16 amino acids. The CDR3 bases are TGTGCCAGCAGCCTAGTTTCCGGGACAGAGAAAGAGACCCAGTACTTC. It specifies CASSLVSGTEKETQYF. Drawing the rest from reference TRBV7-3 and TRBJ2-5, the complete variable domain is GAGVSQTPSNKVTEKGKYVELRCDPISGHTALYWYRQSLGQGPEFLIYFQGTGAADDSGLPNDRFFAVRPEGSVSTLKIQRTERGDSAVYLCASSLVSGTEKETQYFGPGTRLLVL.

The V gene is TRBV7-1, the J gene TRBJ1-1; TRBD1 aligns across 9 bases. TRBV7-1 is treated as an ORF (open reading frame) with a function not yet certain. The V gene end was trimmed by 4 bases and the J gene end by 9 bases; junction bases not matched to a gene: 9. The CDR3 is 14 residues long. In DNA, the CDR3 is TGTGCCAGCAGCTTCCCAGGGGACAGGGAAAAAGCTTTCTTT. Translating it yields CASSFPGDREKAFF.

The chain uses TRBV7-2 and TRBJ1-1; D perhaps matches TRBD1 (6 bases). The CDR3 is made up of 14 amino acids. V lost 2 bases, J lost 5 bases, and 12 bases lay in between. Germline-derived CDR1 and CDR2 are SGHTA and FQGNSA. CDR3 nucleotide sequence: TGTGCCAGCAGCTTAAACAGGGCCGGGACTGAAGCTTTCTTT. Translation gives CASSLNRAGTEAFF.

This clone showed up just once. V gene TRBV6-4 combines with J gene TRBJ2-3; 11 nucleotides line up with TRBD2. Germline trimming cut 2 bases from V and 6 bases from J; bases unmatched to any gene: 4. The CDR3 consists of 15 residues. The germline CDR1 and CDR2 sequences are MRHNA and SNTAGT. CDR3 sequence reads: CASSDRLAGLDTQYF. In DNA form, the CDR3 reads TGTGCCAGCAGTGACAGACTAGCGGGGCTGGATACGCAGTATTTT.

V is TRBV2 and J is TRBJ2-5; TRBD2 matches at 13 bases. Germline CDR1 and CDR2: SNHLY and FYNNEI. V was clipped by 6 bases and J by 5 bases; unmatched bases: 6. This CDR3 is 15 amino acids long. The CDR3 nucleotides read TGTGCCAGCAGGCGAGGACTAGCGGGAGTGGAGACCCAGTACTTC. It translates to CASRRGLAGVETQYF.

The rearrangement joins TRBV29-1 to TRBJ2-1, with D unclear. Trimming stripped 6 bases from V and 7 bases from J, with 13 bases between. Germline CDR1 reads SQVTM; CDR2 reads ANQGSEA. The CDR3 covers 12 residues. CDR3 residues: CSVFGVRNEQFF. As DNA, the CDR3 is TGCAGCGTCTTTGGGGTCAGGAATGAGCAGTTCTTC.

The chain links TRBV7-9 to TRBJ1-2, with 9 nucleotides matching TRBD1. V lost 2 bases to trimming and J lost 4 bases; unmatched junction nucleotides: 2. This CDR3 has 14 amino acids. CDR1 is SEHNR, CDR2 FQNEAQ, per germline (reference sequence). CDR3: CASSLNRGLYGYTF. CDR3 DNA sequence: TGTGCCAGCAGCTTAAACAGGGGGCTCTATGGCTACACCTTC.

This clone has a handful of counts. This chain links TRBV5-4 with TRBJ1-1; D is ambiguous. The CDR3 is made up of 13 amino acids. V lost 4 bases, J lost 0 bases, and 7 bases lay in between. Germline CDR1 is SGHNT and CDR2 is YYREEE (reference sequence). The CDR3: CASSGNLNTEAFF. In DNA form, the CDR3 reads TGTGCCAGCAGCGGTAATCTGAACACTGAAGCTTTCTTT.

This chain uses TRBV27 with TRBJ2-1; 9 nucleotides align to TRBD1. The CDR3 runs to 15 residues. The J segment lost 7 bases and the V segment lost 6 bases, leaving 10 bases of the junction unmatched. Germline V gene sequence: CDR1 MNHEY, CDR2 SMNVEV (reference sequence). Here the CDR3 DNA reads TGTGCCAGCAGGCTTCCCGGGACAGGGACGAATGAGCAGTTCTTC. This codes for CASRLPGTGTNEQFF.

The chain couples TRBV10-1 to TRBJ1-1, with a possible D match to TRBD1 (6 bases). The CDR3 length is 13 residues. Germline CDR1 and CDR2: WNHNN and SYGVQD (reference sequence). V was trimmed by 2 bases and J by 5 bases, leaving 9 bases between them. The chain's CDR3 is CASSETGWTEAFF. CDR3 DNA sequence: TGCGCCAGCAGTGAGACAGGGTGGACTGAAGCTTTCTTT.

This clone came up a few times. The chain has TRBV18 and TRBJ1-2, with TRBD1 as a possible D gene (6 bases). The CDR3 length is 14 residues. V was clipped by 0 bases and J by 7 bases, with 12 bases between them. Germline lookup yields CDR1 KGHSH and CDR2 LQKENI. The CDR3 loop is CASSPPRTVSGYTF. DNA for the CDR3: TGTGCCAGCTCACCACCAAGGACAGTGAGTGGCTACACCTTC.

The gene calls are TRBV18 and TRBJ2-1, with D unclear. Trimming left V 2 bases short and J 4 bases short, with 9 bases between. The CDR3 runs to 14 residues. From germline, CDR1 is KGHSH and CDR2 LQKENI. CDR3 sequence reads: CASSPAAPYNEQFF. Here the CDR3 DNA reads TGTGCCAGCTCACCAGCAGCCCCGTACAATGAGCAGTTCTTC.